The 25 T cell receptor beta chains reported below all come from one sample, sequenced in a study of T cell repertoires in cytomegalovirus infection. These receptors' antigens are unknown. TCRdb reprocessed the reads via MiXCR and lists one record per CDR3 protein. The profile shows about 830,000 distinct CDR3 sequences, about 31% of them singletons. Sequencing was performed on cultured CD8+ T cells from PBMCs, taken from culture after CMV antigen stimulation. The receptors originated from a human donor in good health (CMV status not recorded). Some clones in this sample may be carry-over from other donors' samples.

This rearrangement joins TRBV5-5 to TRBJ1-1; D remains ambiguous. V was trimmed by 2 bases and J by 1 base, leaving 15 bases between them. Per the germline V gene, CDR1 is SGHKS and CDR2 is YYEKEE (reference sequence). The length of the CDR3 is 16 residues. The DNA for the CDR3 is TGTGCCAGCAGCTTAGTAGAGGACCGGCGGAACACTGAAGCTTTCTTT. Residues: CASSLVEDRRNTEAFF.

This chain uses TRBV5-1 with TRBJ2-5; tentative D call: TRBD2 (5 bases). The CDR3 runs to 14 residues. V gave up 3 bases and J gave up 2 bases, with 11 bases separating them. Germline-derived CDR1 and CDR2 are SGHRS and YFSETQ. CDR3 amino acids: CASSSRWEQETQYF. The CDR3 DNA reads TGCGCCAGCAGCTCCCGATGGGAGCAAGAGACCCAGTACTTC.

This clonotype has more than one count but fewer than ten. This chain links TRBV12-3 or TRBV12-4 with TRBJ1-5; D unresolved. The V end was cut by 1 base, the J end by 3 bases, with 7 bases between. This CDR3 has 14 residues. As DNA, the CDR3 is TGTGCCAGCAGTTTAGGGGTTGACAATCAGCCCCAGCATTTT. Its translation: CASSLGVDNQPQHF.

This rearrangement joins TRBV6-5 to TRBJ2-2; no clear D gene. Germline CDR1 and CDR2: MNHEY and SVGAGI. This CDR3 contains 14 residues. V was cut by 7 bases and J by 6 bases, with 15 bases left in between. CDR3 sequence (DNA): TGTGCCAGCAACACCTTAGCTGGAGCCGGGGAGCTGTTTTTT. Protein sequence: CASNTLAGAGELFF.

This sequence joins TRBV12-3 or TRBV12-4 and TRBJ1-2; D is undetermined. Trimming stripped 6 bases from V and 2 bases from J, with 16 bases between. CDR3 length: 15 amino acids. The CDR3 loop is CASSSRTRANYGYTF. The CDR3 region has the DNA TGTGCCAGCAGCTCCCGGACGAGGGCCAACTATGGCTACACCTTC.

The chain uses TRBV6-1 and TRBJ2-7, with D unclear. The CDR3 consists of 15 residues. In germline, CDR1 is MNHNS, CDR2 SASEGT. Trimming shortened V by 2 bases and J by 1 base, and 12 bases separated the two germline ends. The CDR3, as DNA: TGTGCCAGCAGTGAAAAGGGTGGCGGATCCTACGAGCAGTACGTC. This codes for CASSEKGGGSYEQYV.

The table lists this clonotype with a few counts. The rearrangement joins TRBV20-1 to TRBJ2-7; D is undetermined. V was cut by 5 bases and J by 6 bases, with 11 bases left in between. Germline lookup yields CDR1 DFQATT and CDR2 SNEGSKA (reference sequence). The CDR3 sequence is 11 residues long. The CDR3 reads CSAPQAAEQYF. CDR3 DNA: TGCAGTGCTCCCCAGGCGGCCGAGCAGTACTTC.

The chain links TRBV9 to TRBJ1-5; D gene unclear. Germline V gives CDR1 SGDLS, CDR2 YYNGEE. V lost 0 bases to trimming and J lost 0 bases, with 7 bases between them. This CDR3 is built from 15 residues. The DNA for the CDR3 is TGTGCCAGCAGCGTAGATGACACTAGCAATCAGCCCCAGCATTTT. Translated, it gives CASSVDDTSNQPQHF. Full variable domain (remainder filled in from reference TRBV9 and TRBJ1-5): DSGVTQTPKHLITATGQRVTLRCSPRSGDLSVYWYQQSLDQGLQFLIQYYNGEERAKGNILERFSAQQFPDLHSELNLSSLELGDSALYFCASSVDDTSNQPQHFGDGTRLSIL.

This clonotype appeared a single time. The chain is built from TRBV9 and TRBJ2-3, with D unclear. CDR3 length equals 15 residues. V gave up 1 base and J gave up 0 bases, with 9 bases separating them. Germline CDR1 SGDLS, CDR2 YYNGEE. This CDR3 is CASSVTPASTDTQYF. The CDR3 nucleotides read TGTGCCAGCAGCGTAACTCCAGCTAGCACAGATACGCAGTATTTT.

The chain joins TRBV19 to TRBJ1-4; 8 positions match TRBD1. The CDR3 runs 15 residues. J gave up 3 bases and V 4 bases, and 4 bases lay outside the gene matches. From germline, CDR1 is LNHDA and CDR2 SQIVND (reference sequence). CDR3 sequence: CASSTAGQANEKLFF. As DNA, the CDR3 is TGTGCCAGTAGTACAGCGGGACAGGCTAATGAAAAACTGTTTTTT.

This clonotype was detected a few times. V usage is TRBV20-1 and J usage is TRBJ2-7; D gene unclear. The CDR3 totals 11 residues. Trimming took 5 bases from V and 5 from J, leaving 10 bases between them. Germline-derived CDR1 and CDR2 are DFQATT and SNEGSKA (reference sequence). The CDR3 coding sequence is TGCAGTGCTGGTCAAGGTCACGAGCAGTACTTC. The encoded protein is CSAGQGHEQYF.

The chain links TRBV15 to TRBJ2-3; 7 bases line up with TRBD2. The CDR3 covers 19 residues. CDR1 is LNHNV and CDR2 is YYDKDF in the germline V gene (reference sequence). V lost 0 bases, J lost 2 bases, and 14 bases stayed unmatched. The CDR3 loop is CATSREPPRLAENTDTQYF. The CDR3 coding sequence is TGTGCCACCAGCAGAGAGCCCCCACGGCTAGCGGAAAACACAGATACGCAGTATTTT.

In the case of this clonotype: The junction shows a germline mismatch at one end, possibly a read error. The genes are TRBV6-6 and TRBJ2-6; tentative D call: TRBD1 (6 bases). This CDR3 has 17 residues. CDR1 is MNHNY, CDR2 SVGAGI, per germline (reference sequence). The CDR3 sequence is CANSGPFTGSGANVLTF. For the CDR3, the DNA is TGTGCCAACAGTGGACCCTTTACAGGGTCTGGGGCCAACGTCCTGACTTTC.

This chain joins TRBV29-1 and TRBJ2-5, with D perhaps matching TRBD1 or TRBD2 (5 bases each). The germline CDR1 and CDR2 sequences are SQVTM and ANQGSEA. V was pared by 7 bases and J by 8 bases, with 14 bases between. The length of the CDR3 is 11 residues. CDR3 protein: CSGWDGETQYF. CDR3 coding DNA: TGCAGCGGTTGGGACGGAGAAACCCAGTACTTC.

This clonotype was recorded a few times. J is TRBJ1-1 and V is TRBV11-2, with D possibly matching TRBD1 (5 bases). Germline CDR1 SGHAT, CDR2 FQNNGV. The CDR3 is made up of 14 amino acids. With 5 bases removed from V and 1 base from J, the gap between germline ends came to 11 bases. The CDR3 DNA reads as TGTGCCAGCAGCGCTTGGGGGGGGAACACTGAAGCTTTCTTT. Translation: CASSAWGGNTEAFF.

This clonotype has a handful of counts. The DNA of the CDR3 is TGTGCCAGCAGTTTAAGGGGGGCCCTCACAGATACGCAGTATTTT. It codes for CASSLRGALTDTQYF. The chain joins TRBV28 to TRBJ2-3; D may correspond to TRBD1 or TRBD2 (6 bases each). The CDR3 is 15 amino acids. Germline V gene data show CDR1 as MDHEN and CDR2 as SYDVKM. V lost 2 bases, J lost 2 bases, and 11 bases lay in between.

This clonotype turned up a few times. CDR3 sequence: CAISESRYRGPSFSYEQYF. CDR3 sequence (DNA): TGTGCCATCAGTGAGTCGAGATACAGGGGGCCAAGTTTCTCCTACGAGCAGTACTTC. This chain uses TRBV10-3 with TRBJ2-7; TRBD1 matches at 9 bases. J lost 0 bases, V lost 0 bases, and 12 bases had no gene match. The CDR3 has 19 residues. The germline V gene has CDR1 ENHRY and CDR2 SYGVKD.

This chain connects TRBV6-2 or TRBV6-3 to TRBJ1-5; 12 bases are a match to TRBD1. There are 16 residues in the CDR3. The V and J ends lost 6 bases and 3 bases, in that order; junction bases with no gene match: 6. Germline CDR1 reads MNHEY; CDR2 reads SVGEGT. The DNA for the CDR3 is TGTGCCAGCAGCCCTTGGGGACAGGGGGCCAATCAGCCCCAGCATTTT. Translated, it gives CASSPWGQGANQPQHF.

This clonotype was counted only a few times. The chain has TRBV6-5 and TRBJ2-7, with D uncertain. Trimming pared 2 bases from V and 2 bases from J, leaving 10 bases between. Germline lookup yields CDR1 MNHEY and CDR2 SVGAGI. The CDR3 totals 14 residues. The CDR3 DNA sequence: TGTGCCAGCAGTTACACGCAAGGAACCTACGAGCAGTACTTC. Protein sequence: CASSYTQGTYEQYF.

This clonotype has a handful of counts. The chain is built from TRBV19 and TRBJ1-5, with D uncertain. Germline CDR1 reads LNHDA; CDR2 reads SQIVND (reference sequence). Trimming pared 7 bases from V and 0 bases from J, leaving 13 bases between. The CDR3 covers 15 residues. The CDR3 sequence is CASTWFGDSNQPQHF. CDR3 nucleotides: TGTGCCAGTACCTGGTTTGGCGATAGCAATCAGCCCCAGCATTTT. The entire variable domain, with the rest obtained from reference TRBV19 and TRBJ1-5, is as follows: DGGITQSPKYLFRKEGQNVTLSCEQNLNHDAMYWYRQDPGQGLRLIYYSQIVNDFQKGDIAEGYSVSREKKESFPLTVTSAQKNPTAFYLCASTWFGDSNQPQHFGDGTRLSIL.

The chain joins TRBV2 to TRBJ2-7; TRBD2 aligns across 13 bases. The germline CDR1 and CDR2 sequences are SNHLY and FYNNEI. CDR3 size: 15 residues. Trimming took 7 bases from V and 3 from J; bases not matched to a gene: 6. CDR3 coding DNA: TGTGCCAGCACAACCGGGACTAGCGGGGACTACGAGCAGTACTTC. Translating it yields CASTTGTSGDYEQYF.

This clonotype occurred a few times. The CDR3 DNA sequence: TGTGCCAGCAGTTTGGCCTCCGACTATGGCTACACCTTC. Translating it yields CASSLASDYGYTF. The chain recombines TRBV12-3 or TRBV12-4 with TRBJ1-2; D not resolved. This CDR3 is 13 amino acids long. Trimming stripped 3 bases from V and 3 bases from J, with 8 bases between.

This clonotype was observed at least ten times. The chain employs TRBV7-9 and TRBJ2-3; perhaps TRBD1 as D (6 bases). CDR3 length: 15 residues. Trimming shortened V by 5 bases and J by 2 bases, and 14 bases separated the two germline ends. Germline V gene sequence: CDR1 SEHNR, CDR2 FQNEAQ (reference sequence). The CDR3 here is CASSHTGINTDTQYF. CDR3 DNA: TGTGCCAGCAGCCACACAGGGATAAACACAGATACGCAGTATTTT. The full variable domain, in which reference TRBV7-9 and TRBJ2-3 provide the parts outside the CDR3, is DTGVSQNPRHKITKRGQNVTFRCDPISEHNRLYWYRQTLGQGPEFLTYFQNEAQLEKSRLLSDRFSAERPKGSFSTLEIQRTEQGDSAMYLCASSHTGINTDTQYFGPGTRLTVL.

V usage is TRBV2 and J usage is TRBJ1-1; no reliable D call. Germline CDR1 reads SNHLY; CDR2 reads FYNNEI. Between the trimmed V and J ends, which lost 11 bases and 1 base, there was a span of 8 bases. The CDR3 extends over 11 amino acids. This CDR3 is CALKGNTEAFF. DNA for the CDR3: TGTGCCCTTAAGGGGAACACTGAAGCTTTCTTT.

V usage is TRBV14 and J usage is TRBJ1-4, with a possible D match to TRBD1 (6 bases). CDR3 length: 16 residues. Germline CDR1 is SGHDN and CDR2 is FVKESK. The V gene lost 0 bases and the J gene lost 5 bases, with 13 bases spanning the gap. DNA for the CDR3: TGTGCCAGCAGCCAAGAGGGGGGGCGGCTGAATGAAAAACTGTTTTTT. Translation gives CASSQEGGRLNEKLFF.